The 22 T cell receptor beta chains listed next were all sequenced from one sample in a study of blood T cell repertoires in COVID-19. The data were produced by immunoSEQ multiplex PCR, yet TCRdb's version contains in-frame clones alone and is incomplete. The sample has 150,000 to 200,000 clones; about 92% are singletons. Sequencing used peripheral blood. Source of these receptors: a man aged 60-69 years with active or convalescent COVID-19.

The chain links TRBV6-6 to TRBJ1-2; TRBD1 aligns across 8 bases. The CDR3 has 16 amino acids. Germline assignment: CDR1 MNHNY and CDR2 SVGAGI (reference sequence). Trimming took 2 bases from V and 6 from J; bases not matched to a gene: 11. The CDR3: CASSYLIGQGTNGYTF. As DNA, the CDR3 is TGTGCCAGCAGTTACCTCATAGGACAGGGAACAAATGGCTACACCTTC.

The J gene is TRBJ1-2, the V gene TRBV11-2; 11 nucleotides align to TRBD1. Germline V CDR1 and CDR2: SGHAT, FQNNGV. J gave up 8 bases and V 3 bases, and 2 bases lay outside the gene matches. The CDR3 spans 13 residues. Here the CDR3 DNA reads TGTGCCAGCAGCTTGGACAGGGGGCAAGGCTACACCTTC. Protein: CASSLDRGQGYTF.

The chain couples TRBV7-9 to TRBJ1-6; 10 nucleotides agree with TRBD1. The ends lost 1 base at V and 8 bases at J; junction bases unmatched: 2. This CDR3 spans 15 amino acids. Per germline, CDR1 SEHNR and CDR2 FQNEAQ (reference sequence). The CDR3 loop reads CASSLETGGDSPLHF. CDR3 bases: TGTGCCAGCAGCTTAGAGACAGGGGGCGATTCACCCCTCCACTTT.

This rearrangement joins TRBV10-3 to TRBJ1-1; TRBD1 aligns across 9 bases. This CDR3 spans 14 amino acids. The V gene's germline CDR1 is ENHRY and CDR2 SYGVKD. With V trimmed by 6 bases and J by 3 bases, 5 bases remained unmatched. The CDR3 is CAIRGQGLDTEAFF. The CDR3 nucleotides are TGTGCCATCAGGGGACAGGGATTGGACACTGAAGCTTTCTTT.

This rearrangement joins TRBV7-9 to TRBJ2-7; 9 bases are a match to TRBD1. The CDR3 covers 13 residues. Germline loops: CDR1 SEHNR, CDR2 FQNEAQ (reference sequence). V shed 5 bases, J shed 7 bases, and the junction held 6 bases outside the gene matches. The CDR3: CASSHRTGDEQYF. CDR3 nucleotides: TGTGCCAGCAGCCATCGGACAGGGGATGAGCAGTACTTC.

The CDR3 is CASSQGGLGVDTQYF. For the CDR3, the DNA is TGTGCCAGCAGCCAAGGAGGACTAGGAGTGGATACGCAGTATTTT. The V and J genes are TRBV3-1 (or the pseudogene TRBV3-2) and TRBJ2-3, with 7 bases lining up with TRBD2. CDR1 is LGHDT and CDR2 is YNNKEL in the germline V gene (reference sequence). CDR3 length: 15 amino acids. Unmatched junction bases numbered 7, after V lost 1 base and J lost 6 bases.

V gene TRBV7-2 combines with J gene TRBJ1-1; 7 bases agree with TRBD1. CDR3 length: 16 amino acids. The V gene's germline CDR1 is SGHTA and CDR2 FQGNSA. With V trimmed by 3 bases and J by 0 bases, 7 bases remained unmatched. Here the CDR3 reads CASSFSGGGLNTEAFF. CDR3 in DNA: TGTGCCAGCAGCTTTTCAGGGGGAGGTTTGAACACTGAAGCTTTCTTT. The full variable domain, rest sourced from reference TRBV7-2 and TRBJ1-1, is GAGVSQSPSNKVTEKGKDVELRCDPISGHTALYWYRQSLGQGLEFLIYFQGNSAPDKSGLPSDRFSAERTGGSVSTLTIQRTQQEDSAVYLCASSFSGGGLNTEAFFGQGTRLTVV.

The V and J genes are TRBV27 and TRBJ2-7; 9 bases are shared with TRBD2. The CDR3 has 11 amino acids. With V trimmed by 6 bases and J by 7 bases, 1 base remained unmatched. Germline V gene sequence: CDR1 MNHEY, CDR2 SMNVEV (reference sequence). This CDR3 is CASRLAGEQYF. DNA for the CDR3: TGTGCCAGCAGACTAGCGGGTGAGCAGTACTTC.

As DNA, the CDR3 is TGTGCCAGCATGGGACAGGGGGCAGATACGCAGTATTTT. Protein: CASMGQGADTQYF. The chain couples TRBV2 to TRBJ2-3, with 11 bases fitting TRBD1. This CDR3 has 13 amino acids. Germline CDR1 SNHLY, CDR2 FYNNEI. Trimming took 7 bases from V and 4 from J; bases not matched to a gene: 1. Complete variable domain (other parts from reference TRBV2 and TRBJ2-3): EPEVTQTPSHQVTQMGQEVILRCVPISNHLYFYWYRQILGQKVEFLVSFYNNEISEKSEIFDDQFSVERPDGSNFTLKIRSTKLEDSAMYFCASMGQGADTQYFGPGTRLTVL.

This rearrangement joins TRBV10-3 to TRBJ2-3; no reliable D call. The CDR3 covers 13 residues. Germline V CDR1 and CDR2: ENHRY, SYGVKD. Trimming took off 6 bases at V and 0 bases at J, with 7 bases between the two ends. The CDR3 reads CAISQISTDTQYF. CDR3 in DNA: TGTGCCATCAGCCAGATTAGCACAGATACGCAGTATTTT.

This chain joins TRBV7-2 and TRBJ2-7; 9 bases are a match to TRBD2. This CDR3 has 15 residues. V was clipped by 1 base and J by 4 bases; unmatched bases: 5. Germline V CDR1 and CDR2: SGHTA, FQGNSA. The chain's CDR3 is CASSLGGRAGYEQYF. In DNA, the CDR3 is TGTGCCAGCAGCTTAGGCGGGAGGGCCGGGTACGAGCAGTACTTC.

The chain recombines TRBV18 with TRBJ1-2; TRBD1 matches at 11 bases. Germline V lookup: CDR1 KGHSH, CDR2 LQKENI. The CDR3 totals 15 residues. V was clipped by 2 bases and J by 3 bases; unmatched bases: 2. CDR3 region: CASSPGQGADYGYTF. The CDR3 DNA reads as TGTGCCAGCTCACCAGGACAGGGGGCGGACTATGGCTACACCTTC.

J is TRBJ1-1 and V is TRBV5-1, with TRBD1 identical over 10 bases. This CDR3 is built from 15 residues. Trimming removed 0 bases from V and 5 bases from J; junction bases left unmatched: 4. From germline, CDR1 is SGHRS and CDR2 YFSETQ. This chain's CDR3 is CASSLEGTGATEAFF. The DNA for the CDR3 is TGCGCCAGCAGCTTGGAGGGGACAGGGGCTACTGAAGCTTTCTTT. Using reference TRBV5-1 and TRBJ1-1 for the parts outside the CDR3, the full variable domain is KAGVTQTPRYLIKTRGQQVTLSCSPISGHRSVSWYQQTPGQGLQFLFEYFSETQRNKGNFPGRFSGRQFSNSRSEMNVSTLELGDSALYLCASSLEGTGATEAFFGQGTRLTVV.

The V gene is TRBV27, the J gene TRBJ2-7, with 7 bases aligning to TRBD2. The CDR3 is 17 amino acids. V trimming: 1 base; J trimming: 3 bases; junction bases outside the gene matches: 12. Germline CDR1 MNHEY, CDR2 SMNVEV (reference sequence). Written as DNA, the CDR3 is TGTGCCAGCAGTTTATACCCCCCCGCCCAGCGGGACTACGAGCAGTACTTC. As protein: CASSLYPPAQRDYEQYF.

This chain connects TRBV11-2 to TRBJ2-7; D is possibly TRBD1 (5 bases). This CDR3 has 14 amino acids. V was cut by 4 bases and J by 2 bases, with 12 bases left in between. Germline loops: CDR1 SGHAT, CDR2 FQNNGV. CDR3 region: CASSSQGFTYEQYF. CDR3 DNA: TGTGCCAGCAGCTCTCAGGGATTTACCTACGAGCAGTACTTC.

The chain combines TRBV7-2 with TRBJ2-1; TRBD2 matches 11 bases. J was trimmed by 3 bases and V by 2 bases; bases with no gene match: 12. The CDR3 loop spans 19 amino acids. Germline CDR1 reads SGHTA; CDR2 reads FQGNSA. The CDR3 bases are TGTGCCAGCAGCTTAAGGGCTACTAGCGGGAGTTGGGGCTACAATGAGCAGTTCTTC. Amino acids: CASSLRATSGSWGYNEQFF.

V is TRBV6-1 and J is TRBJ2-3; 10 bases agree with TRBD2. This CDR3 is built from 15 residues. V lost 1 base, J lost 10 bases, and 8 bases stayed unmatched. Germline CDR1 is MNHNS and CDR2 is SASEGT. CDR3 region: CASSEDPGLAFSQYF. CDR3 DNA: TGTGCCAGCAGTGAAGACCCGGGACTAGCGTTTTCGCAGTATTTT.

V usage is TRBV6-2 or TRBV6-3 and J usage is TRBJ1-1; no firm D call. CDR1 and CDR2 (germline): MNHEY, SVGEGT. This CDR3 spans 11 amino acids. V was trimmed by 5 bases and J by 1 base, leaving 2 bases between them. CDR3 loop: CASSRNTEAFF. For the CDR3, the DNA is TGTGCCAGCAGTCGGAACACTGAAGCTTTCTTT.

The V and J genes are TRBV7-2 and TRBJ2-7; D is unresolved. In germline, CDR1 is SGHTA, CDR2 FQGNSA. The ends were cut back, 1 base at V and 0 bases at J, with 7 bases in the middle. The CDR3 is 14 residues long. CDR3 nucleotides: TGTGCCAGCAGCTTAGGTATTTTCTCCTACGAGCAGTACTTC. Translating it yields CASSLGIFSYEQYF.

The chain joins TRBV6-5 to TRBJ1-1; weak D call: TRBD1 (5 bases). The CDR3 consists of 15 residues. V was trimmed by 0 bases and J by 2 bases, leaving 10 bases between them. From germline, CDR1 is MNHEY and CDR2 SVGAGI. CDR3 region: CASSYSGRANTEAFF. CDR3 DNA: TGTGCCAGCAGTTACTCCGGCAGGGCTAACACTGAAGCTTTCTTT.

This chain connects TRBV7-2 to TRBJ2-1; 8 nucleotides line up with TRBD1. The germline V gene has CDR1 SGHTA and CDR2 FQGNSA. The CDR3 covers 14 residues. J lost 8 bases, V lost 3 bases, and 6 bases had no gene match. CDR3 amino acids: CASSFGRGPYEQFF. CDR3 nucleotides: TGTGCCAGCAGCTTCGGCAGGGGGCCGTATGAGCAGTTCTTC.

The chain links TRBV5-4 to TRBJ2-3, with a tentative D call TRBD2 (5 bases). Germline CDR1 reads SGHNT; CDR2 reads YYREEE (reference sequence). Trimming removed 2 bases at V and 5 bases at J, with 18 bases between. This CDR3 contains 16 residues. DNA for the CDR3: TGTGCCAGCAGCTTTCCTCTAGGGCATGGAGGAGATACGCAGTATTTT. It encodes CASSFPLGHGGDTQYF.